This T cell receptor beta chain is drawn from a study of blood T cell repertoires in COVID-19. Study-level background: From the United States, Italy and Spain came samples of acute and convalescent COVID-19. T cells, B-cell-depleted T cells, or PBMCs supplied cDNA or gDNA.

Original processing notes: Amplifying reference gene primers gave estimates of nucleated cell counts. Libraries were prepared by immunoSEQ multiplex PCR; TCRdb keeps only in-frame clonotypes and omits some of them. Clone size and the V and J calls come from that table; the DNA yielded D and trimming. The data contain fewer than 45,000 clones, approximately 91% of them seen just once; the ten biggest clones take up roughly 36%. Only one count was recorded for this clone. CDR1 LNHDA and CDR2 SQIVND come from the germline V gene (reference sequence). Trimming removed 6 bases at V and 1 base at J, with 12 bases between. This CDR3 spans 14 amino acids.

The sequence derives from a man aged 55 to 70 with active or convalescent COVID-19. Sequenced sample: peripheral blood. The chain couples TRBV19 to TRBJ1-1; no definite D call. The CDR3 is CASSYAASNTEAFF. The CDR3 nucleotides are TGTGCCAGTAGCTACGCGGCCTCGAACACTGAAGCTTTCTTT.